These 7 T cell receptor beta chains were sequenced from one sample in a study of blood T cell repertoires in COVID-19. The table came from immunoSEQ multiplex PCR; TCRdb's copy has only in-frame clones and leaves some out. This sample has 300,000 to 350,000 clones, with 85% to 90% found just once. Sequenced: PBMCs or T cells enriched from blood (not recorded which). The receptors were sampled from a woman younger than 45 who had been exposed to COVID-19.

V gene TRBV28 combines with J gene TRBJ2-3; D perhaps matches TRBD2 (6 bases). This CDR3 contains 14 residues. Per germline, CDR1 MDHEN and CDR2 SYDVKM. Trimming cost V 3 bases and J 0 bases, with 7 bases left between them. The CDR3 reads CASSFGGSTDTQYF. The DNA for the CDR3 is TGTGCCAGCAGTTTTGGAGGGAGCACAGATACGCAGTATTTT.

This chain connects TRBV27 to TRBJ1-1, with a weak D call TRBD1 (5 bases). The CDR3 has 12 amino acids. Germline V gene lookup returns CDR1 MNHEY and CDR2 SMNVEV (reference sequence). The ends were cut back, 7 bases at V and 4 bases at J, with 10 bases in the middle. The CDR3 DNA sequence: TGTGCCAGCATGGGGCGGCCCACTGAAGCTTTCTTT. Translated, it gives CASMGRPTEAFF.

The chain employs TRBV11-2 and TRBJ1-2; no clear D gene. The CDR3 loop spans 17 amino acids. V was trimmed by 7 bases and J by 0 bases, leaving 21 bases between them. CDR1 is SGHAT, CDR2 FQNNGV, per germline. The CDR3 DNA is TGTGCCAGCACCGACGGATTACATTACCTAGCTAACTATGGCTACACCTTC. Translated: CASTDGLHYLANYGYTF.

The rearrangement joins TRBV19 to TRBJ2-7, with TRBD1 matching 9 bases. V shed 5 bases, J shed 3 bases, and the junction held 5 bases outside the gene matches. This CDR3 region has 14 residues. CDR1 is LNHDA and CDR2 is SQIVND in the germline V gene (reference sequence). The CDR3 region has the DNA TGTGCCAGTAGTCCCCGGACAGGGGACTACGAGCAGTACTTC. This gives the protein CASSPRTGDYEQYF.

V and J are TRBV6-5 and TRBJ1-1; D is unresolved. V was pared by 8 bases and J by 11 bases, with 24 bases between. CDR1 and CDR2 (germline): MNHEY, SVGAGI. The CDR3 runs 14 residues. The CDR3 here is CASHSLTGIQWAFF. The CDR3 DNA reads as TGTGCCAGCCATTCCTTGACCGGGATCCAATGGGCTTTCTTT.

The chain uses TRBV5-8 and TRBJ1-3; D is uncertain. The CDR3 is 16 amino acids. Per germline, CDR1 SGHTS and CDR2 YDEGEE. The germline V and J ends were trimmed by 4 bases and 0 bases, with 14 bases remaining between them. CDR3 residues: CASSQATEYSGNTIYF. The CDR3 nucleotides read TGTGCCAGCAGCCAGGCGACCGAGTACTCTGGAAACACCATATATTTT.

This clone was picked up a small number of times. This chain links TRBV9 with TRBJ2-6; 11 positions agree with TRBD2. The CDR3 extends over 21 amino acids. Germline CDR1 reads SGDLS; CDR2 reads YYNGEE. V lost 0 bases to trimming and J lost 0 bases; unmatched junction nucleotides: 11. This CDR3 is CASSVVGVGLAEISGANVLTF. The CDR3 bases are TGTGCCAGCAGCGTAGTCGGTGTGGGACTAGCGGAAATCTCTGGGGCCAACGTCCTGACTTTC.